These 8 T cell receptor beta chains originate from one sample sequenced in a study of OX40 agonist ivuxolimab in advanced cancers. Profiled with immunoSEQ multiplex PCR; TCRdb holds only in-frame clones, not every one. Of 85,000 to 95,000 clones detected, nearly 90% appear once; the ten largest clones hold about 0.3%. Sample: CD4+ or CD8+ T cells sorted from blood, taken in a trial of the OX40 agonist ivuxolimab. These TCRs come from an adult with an advanced solid tumor such as melanoma, head and neck, liver or kidney cancer.

The V and J genes are TRBV6-1 and TRBJ2-7, with 9 bases aligning to TRBD2. CDR3 size: 15 residues. Germline assignment: CDR1 MNHNS and CDR2 SASEGT. Trimming cost V 4 bases and J 4 bases; bases outside gene matches: 8. In DNA, the CDR3 is TGTGCCAGCAGTGTCAGGCGGGAGGGAGGGTACGAGCAGTACTTC. Translation: CASSVRREGGYEQYF.

This clone was detected only once. The chain has TRBV19 and TRBJ2-3; possible D gene TRBD1, 6 bases. The CDR3 has 13 residues. V was clipped by 8 bases and J by 1 base, with 10 bases between them. Per the germline V gene, CDR1 is LNHDA and CDR2 is SQIVND (reference sequence). CDR3 sequence (DNA): TGTGCCAGTCGACAGGAACGCACAGATACGCAGTATTTT. This codes for CASRQERTDTQYF. Variable domain in full (rest from reference TRBV19 and TRBJ2-3): DGGITQSPKYLFRKEGQNVTLSCEQNLNHDAMYWYRQDPGQGLRLIYYSQIVNDFQKGDIAEGYSVSREKKESFPLTVTSAQKNPTAFYLCASRQERTDTQYFGPGTRLTVL.

The DNA for the CDR3 is TGCGCCAGCAGCCAAGAGGAACAGTTCTCCACTGAAGCTTTCTTT. This sequence encodes CASSQEEQFSTEAFF. This sequence joins TRBV4-1 and TRBJ1-1; no definite D call. The CDR3 has 15 residues. V was clipped by 0 bases and J by 4 bases, with 12 bases between them. The V gene's germline CDR1 is MGHRA and CDR2 YSYEKL.

This clone was counted a few times. Here the CDR3 DNA reads TGTGCCAGCAGCCAAGACGAGGGGCGCGAGCAGTACTTC. It codes for CASSQDEGREQYF. The chain is built from TRBV14 and TRBJ2-7; D tentatively fits TRBD1 or TRBD2 (5 bases each). CDR3 length equals 13 residues. The ends were cut back, 0 bases at V and 6 bases at J, with 9 bases in the middle. CDR1 and CDR2 from the germline V gene are SGHDN and FVKESK. Full variable domain (missing parts from reference TRBV14 and TRBJ2-7): EAGVTQFPSHSVIEKGQTVTLRCDPISGHDNLYWYRRVMGKEIKFLLHFVKESKQDESGMPNNRFLAERTGGTYSTLKVQPAELEDSGVYFCASSQDEGREQYFGPGTRLTVT.

CDR3 in amino acids: CASSPRSNTEAFF. The CDR3 DNA reads as TGTGCCAGCTCACCAAGGAGCAACACTGAAGCTTTCTTT. The rearrangement uses TRBV18 and TRBJ1-1; D not resolved. The V end was cut by 2 bases, the J end by 2 bases, with 6 bases between. The germline V gene encodes CDR1 KGHSH and CDR2 LQKENI. The CDR3 extends over 13 amino acids.

The V call is TRBV2, the J call TRBJ1-4; 7 bases map to TRBD1. V gave up 4 bases and J gave up 6 bases; unmatched junction bases: 5. The CDR3 has 14 residues. Germline CDR1 and CDR2: SNHLY and FYNNEI. The DNA of the CDR3 is TGTGCCAGCAGTGCTGACAGGGCGGATGAAAAACTGTTTTTT. It is translated as CASSADRADEKLFF.

The chain joins TRBV21-1 to TRBJ1-1; the tabulated D call, TRBD1, remains unverified against the DNA. TRBV21-1 is flagged as a pseudogene. The CDR3 covers 14 residues. The CDR3 spells CASSKGRKNTEAFF. The CDR3 DNA sequence: TGTGCCAGCAGCAAAGGCAGGAAGAACACTGAAGCTTTCTTT.

The chain uses TRBV11-2 and TRBJ2-5; 7 nucleotides agree with TRBD1. The CDR3 spans 15 residues. Germline values: CDR1 SGHAT, CDR2 FQNNGV. The J segment lost 3 bases and the V segment lost 3 bases, leaving 7 bases of the junction unmatched. CDR3 region: CASSFGSTGEETQYF. DNA for the CDR3: TGTGCCAGCAGCTTCGGGTCCACAGGGGAAGAGACCCAGTACTTC.